This T cell receptor beta chain was observed in a study of blood T cell repertoires in COVID-19. Trimming cost V 7 bases and J 2 bases; bases outside gene matches: 6. From germline, CDR1 is SQVTM and CDR2 ANQGSEA. The CDR3 covers 13 residues. Libraries were prepared by immunoSEQ multiplex PCR; TCRdb keeps only in-frame clonotypes and omits some of them. The table shows roughly 200,000 clones, with approximately 84% occurring only once. Sample: peripheral blood. The source is an older man with acute or convalescent COVID-19. The genes are TRBV29-1 and TRBJ1-1; TRBD1 matches 8 bases. The CDR3 DNA is TGCAGCGCAACCGGGACAGGAAACACTGAAGCTTTCTTT. This encodes CSATGTGNTEAFF.